This entry features one T cell receptor beta chain sequence. Its antigen is currently unknown. In this CDR3 the conserved last residue, phenylalanine or tryptophan, is missing, so a read error is likely. The trim removed 6 bases at V and 0 bases at J, leaving 8 bases unmatched. The CDR3 consists of 16 residues. The sample belongs to a study of CD8 T cells in ankylosing spondylitis. Whole-study findings and limits: Disease-associated clones were CD8+ and fairly uncommon in peripheral blood. Enrichment of disease-linked clones was reportedly significant in matched ankylosing spondylitis synovial fluid. Earlier literature documents some of the motif variants in reactive arthritis synovial fluid and blood.

By quantitative 5'-RACE with molecular barcodes, the TCR beta libraries were made. TCRdb re-derived calls from the 5' RACE reads in MiXCR, one entry per CDR3 protein. The sample consists of around 180,000 distinct CDR3 sequences, 13% of them appearing once. This receptor was obtained from a female donor with ankylosing spondylitis or in good health (not recorded which). The sequencing input was blood, either unsorted or a sorted T cell fraction (not recorded which). J is TRBJ1-1 and V is TRBV12-3 or TRBV12-4, with 9 bases matching TRBD1. The CDR3 DNA reads TGTGCCAGCAGCGTGGACAGGGGAGACATGAACACTGAAGCTTTCTCT. Translation gives CASSVDRGDMNTEAFS.